These 27 T cell receptor beta chains share one sample of origin, sequenced in a study of CD8 T cells in Susac syndrome. With random hexamers, reverse transcription was performed on about 0.5 to 1 ug of RNA. TCRdb called the immunoSEQ multiplex PCR reads again in MiXCR, with one record for every CDR3 protein. The sample contains approximately 120,000 distinct CDR3 sequences, over 85% of which appear only once. Sequenced input: CD4+ T cells from PBMCs. The receptors come from a human donor in good health.

This chain uses TRBV7-2 with TRBJ1-5; D ambiguous. This CDR3 is 14 amino acids long. V was clipped by 3 bases and J by 4 bases, with 10 bases between them. Germline assignment: CDR1 SGHTA and CDR2 FQGNSA. CDR3 amino acids: CASSFFRENQPQHF. In DNA, the CDR3 is TGTGCCAGCAGCTTTTTTCGGGAGAATCAGCCCCAGCATTTT.

The rearrangement links TRBV27 to TRBJ1-1; 9 bases line up with TRBD1. The V segment lost 7 bases and the J segment 5 bases; nucleotides outside the gene matches: 8. The germline V gene encodes CDR1 MNHEY and CDR2 SMNVEV (reference sequence). This CDR3 comprises 14 residues. CDR3 DNA: TGTGCCAGCACCTTACGGACAGGGGAAACTGAAGCTTTCTTT. Encoded protein: CASTLRTGETEAFF.

The rearrangement uses TRBV7-2 and TRBJ2-6; TRBD2 is a possible D gene (6 bases). The CDR3 is 14 residues long. Germline V gene data show CDR1 as SGHTA and CDR2 as FQGNSA. Trimming removed 5 bases from V and 5 bases from J, with 10 bases in between. In nucleotides, the CDR3 is TGTGCCAGCAGCCCGCGGACTAGGGCCAACGTCCTGACTTTC. Protein product: CASSPRTRANVLTF.

This sequence joins TRBV11-2 and TRBJ1-1; D is perhaps TRBD1 (5 bases). Deletions cut 7 bases from V and 3 bases from J, with 21 bases between. This CDR3 contains 16 residues. Germline lookup yields CDR1 SGHAT and CDR2 FQNNGV. The CDR3 protein is CASTRALRGGDTEAFF. Written as DNA, the CDR3 is TGTGCCAGCACTCGAGCCCTTCGGGGGGGGGACACTGAAGCTTTCTTT.

The chain is built from TRBV5-4 and TRBJ2-2, with 9 bases matching TRBD2. With V trimmed by 0 bases and J by 2 bases, 2 bases remained unmatched. Germline V CDR1 and CDR2: SGHNT, YYREEE (reference sequence). This CDR3 region has 16 residues. CDR3 coding DNA: TGTGCCAGCAGCTTGGGACTAGCGGATAACACCGGGGAGCTGTTTTTT. Translation gives CASSLGLADNTGELFF. Supplemented by reference TRBV5-4 and TRBJ2-2, the full variable domain reads ETGVTQSPTHLIKTRGQQVTLRCSSQSGHNTVSWYQQALGQGPQFIFQYYREEENGRGNFPPRFSGLQFPNYSSELNVNALELDDSALYLCASSLGLADNTGELFFGEGSRLTVL.

With regard to this clonotype: At one of its ends the junction is not consistent with the germline gene, which may arise from a read error. This chain uses TRBV6-1 with TRBJ2-6; the D gene could be TRBD1 or TRBD2 (5 bases each). CDR1 MNHNS and CDR2 SASEGT come from the germline V gene. This CDR3 contains 20 residues. CDR3 sequence: CASSEASGRTSFDGVNVLTF. The CDR3 nucleotides read TGTGCCAGCAGTGAAGCCTCGGGACGGACCTCTTTTGATGGGGTCAACGTCCTGACTTTC.

This chain uses TRBV3-1 with TRBJ1-1, with a possible D match to TRBD1 (6 bases). Trimming cost V 3 bases and J 10 bases, with 15 bases left between them. This CDR3 comprises 13 residues. Germline loops: CDR1 LGHDT, CDR2 YNNKEL (reference sequence). The CDR3 reads CASSQGASLGAFF. For the CDR3, the DNA is TGTGCCAGCAGCCAGGGGGCAAGTTTAGGAGCTTTCTTT.

The J gene is TRBJ2-2, the V gene TRBV7-2; the match to TRBD1 covers 8 bases. The CDR3 is made up of 16 amino acids. Trimming at V came to 2 bases and at J to 5 bases, leaving 7 bases not matched to a gene. CDR1 SGHTA and CDR2 FQGNSA come from the germline V gene. The CDR3 DNA reads as TGTGCCAGCAGCTTACAGGGGGCAATCGAAACCGGGGAGCTGTTTTTT. This translates into CASSLQGAIETGELFF.

V is TRBV30 and J is TRBJ2-4; TRBD1 or TRBD2 may be the D gene (6 bases each). Germline CDR1 GTSNPN, CDR2 SVGIG (reference sequence). V was shortened by 2 bases and J by 7 bases, with 15 bases between the two germline ends. CDR3 size: 14 residues. CDR3 sequence reads: CAWSRGHGGNIQYF. CDR3 sequence (DNA): TGTGCCTGGAGTCGGGGGCATGGAGGTAACATTCAGTACTTC. Based on the CDR3 plus reference TRBV30 and TRBJ2-4, the full variable domain is SQTIHQWPATLVQPVGSPLSLECTVEGTSNPNLYWYRQAAGRGLQLLFYSVGIGQISSEVPQNLSASRPQDRQFILSSKKLLLSDSGFYLCAWSRGHGGNIQYFGAGTRLSVL.

The V and J genes are TRBV9 and TRBJ2-5; D gene ambiguous. V shed 0 bases and J shed 0 bases, with 21 bases lying between them. The germline gives CDR1 SGDLS, CDR2 YYNGEE. CDR3 length: 19 amino acids. CDR3 bases: TGTGCCAGCAGCGTAGCACCTAACCCAGCCGGTGTGTACCAAGAGACCCAGTACTTC. Protein: CASSVAPNPAGVYQETQYF.

This clonotype appeared a few times. This chain connects TRBV5-1 to TRBJ1-1; a possible D gene is TRBD1 (6 bases). The V end was cut by 3 bases, the J end by 1 base, with 10 bases between. The CDR3 is 14 amino acids. Per the germline V gene, CDR1 is SGHRS and CDR2 is YFSETQ. CDR3 nucleotide sequence: TGCGCCAGCAGCTGGGGGGACACGAACACTGAAGCTTTCTTT. Protein sequence: CASSWGDTNTEAFF.

The table lists this clonotype with a count of one. The V gene is TRBV24-1, the J gene TRBJ2-3, with 9 bases lining up with TRBD2. J lost 1 base, V lost 3 bases, and 4 bases had no gene match. This CDR3 is built from 16 residues. CDR1 KGHDR and CDR2 SFDVKD come from the germline V gene. CDR3 sequence (DNA): TGTGCCACCAGTGATGCTGGCGGGAGGGGCACAGATACGCAGTATTTT. Translation: CATSDAGGRGTDTQYF.

The chain joins TRBV6-1 to TRBJ2-1; 15 positions match TRBD2. Germline V gene sequence: CDR1 MNHNS, CDR2 SASEGT. The CDR3 contains 21 residues. With 8 bases clipped from V and 2 bases from J, the junction kept 19 bases outside the gene matches. CDR3 sequence (DNA): TGTGCCAGCGGGCGGAGGAAAGGGACTAGCGGGAGGCACCTCCCCTACAATGAGCAGTTCTTC. It yields the protein CASGRRKGTSGRHLPYNEQFF.

V is TRBV27 and J is TRBJ1-2, with D uncertain. Trimming took 3 bases from V and 6 from J, leaving 11 bases between them. CDR1 MNHEY and CDR2 SMNVEV come from the germline V gene (reference sequence). The CDR3 has 13 amino acids. CDR3 sequence: CASSFLGSDGYTF. The CDR3 DNA follows: TGTGCCAGCAGTTTTTTGGGGAGTGATGGCTACACCTTC.

V usage is TRBV29-1 and J usage is TRBJ1-1; 9 nucleotides agree with TRBD1. Germline V gene lookup returns CDR1 SQVTM and CDR2 ANQGSEA. The CDR3 loop spans 14 amino acids. Trimming at V came to 7 bases and at J to 3 bases, leaving 9 bases not matched to a gene. Written as DNA, the CDR3 is TGCAGCGCTGAGGGGACAGGGCGGCACACTGAAGCTTTCTTT. Its protein product is CSAEGTGRHTEAFF.

The CDR3 coding sequence is TGTGCCAGCAGCCCTGGTAGGGCGGGAGGGACGGAGACCCAGTACTTC. Translating gives CASSPGRAGGTETQYF. The V call is TRBV7-2, the J call TRBJ2-5; the match to TRBD2 covers 9 bases. CDR1 is SGHTA and CDR2 is FQGNSA in the germline V gene. This CDR3 has 16 residues. Trimming took 5 bases from V and 5 from J; bases not matched to a gene: 12. Together with reference TRBV7-2 and TRBJ2-5, the CDR3 gives the full variable domain: GAGVSQSPSNKVTEKGKDVELRCDPISGHTALYWYRQSLGQGLEFLIYFQGNSAPDKSGLPSDRFSAERTGGSVSTLTIQRTQQEDSAVYLCASSPGRAGGTETQYFGPGTRLLVL.

The chain couples TRBV4-2 to TRBJ1-4; D unclear. CDR1 is LGHNA, CDR2 YNFKEQ, per germline. This CDR3 has 15 amino acids. Trimming left V 0 bases short and J 8 bases short, with 13 bases between. The CDR3 DNA is TGTGCCAGCAGCCAAGATCGGGCAGATAAGGAAAAACTGTTTTTT. It codes for CASSQDRADKEKLFF.

V usage is TRBV5-1 and J usage is TRBJ2-3; 10 bases match TRBD2. Germline CDR1 SGHRS, CDR2 YFSETQ. With V trimmed by 2 bases and J by 4 bases, 7 bases remained unmatched. The CDR3 spans 16 residues. CDR3 bases: TGCGCCAGCAGCTTCGTGGGACTAGCGATGGCAGATACGCAGTATTTT. It codes for CASSFVGLAMADTQYF. Using reference TRBV5-1 and TRBJ2-3 for the parts outside the CDR3, the full variable domain is KAGVTQTPRYLIKTRGQQVTLSCSPISGHRSVSWYQQTPGQGLQFLFEYFSETQRNKGNFPGRFSGRQFSNSRSEMNVSTLELGDSALYLCASSFVGLAMADTQYFGPGTRLTVL.

This clonotype has only a few counts. The chain couples TRBV29-1 to TRBJ1-1; no definite D call. Germline CDR1 and CDR2: SQVTM and ANQGSEA. There are 12 residues in the CDR3. Trimming stripped 7 bases from V and 1 base from J, with 10 bases between. CDR3 in DNA: TGCAGCGGGACCGACCCGAACACTGAAGCTTTCTTT. Its translation is CSGTDPNTEAFF.

This rearrangement joins TRBV7-2 to TRBJ2-7; D uncertain. Trimming took off 4 bases at V and 1 base at J, with 8 bases between the two ends. There are 13 residues in the CDR3. The germline CDR1 and CDR2 sequences are SGHTA and FQGNSA. CDR3 protein: CASSSMGSYEQYF. The DNA of the CDR3 is TGTGCCAGCAGCTCCATGGGTTCCTACGAGCAGTACTTC.

This chain connects TRBV4-1 to TRBJ1-4; no clear D. Germline-derived CDR1 and CDR2 are MGHRA and YSYEKL. Trimming took off 1 base at V and 7 bases at J, with 4 bases between the two ends. This CDR3 region has 12 residues. As DNA, the CDR3 is TGCGCCAGCAGCCAAGTTTTTGAAAAACTGTTTTTT. Translated, it gives CASSQVFEKLFF.

CDR3 sequence (DNA): TGTGCCAGCAGCCGCGGGACTACTAATACAGATACGCAGTATTTT. Translation gives CASSRGTTNTDTQYF. This chain uses TRBV5-4 with TRBJ2-3; 7 positions agree with TRBD2. Trimming took 4 bases from V and 3 from J; bases not matched to a gene: 8. CDR1 is SGHNT, CDR2 YYREEE, per germline (reference sequence). This CDR3 spans 15 amino acids.

The chain couples TRBV28 to TRBJ2-7; TRBD2 matches at 7 bases. V trimming: 6 bases; J trimming: 4 bases; junction bases outside the gene matches: 15. The CDR3 loop spans 16 amino acids. Germline V CDR1 and CDR2: MDHEN, SYDVKM. The DNA for the CDR3 is TGTGCCAGCAGCCCCACCCCCTTGAAGCGGGGTTACGAGCAGTACTTC. Residues: CASSPTPLKRGYEQYF.

The chain links TRBV5-1 to TRBJ2-5; 9 bases match TRBD2. V dropped 2 bases and J dropped 1; count of bases not matched to a gene: 12. The germline V gene encodes CDR1 SGHRS and CDR2 YFSETQ. The CDR3 extends over 18 amino acids. The CDR3 DNA reads as TGCGCCAGCAGCTTTTCAGCGGGAGGAGAAGAGGGCCAAGAGACCCAGTACTTC. Translated: CASSFSAGGEEGQETQYF.

The CDR3 nucleotides read TGTGCCAGCAGTCGACTCCTAGCGGGAGAAGAGACCCAGTACTTC. Translated: CASSRLLAGEETQYF. The chain has TRBV2 and TRBJ2-5; 10 bases map to TRBD2. The CDR3 sequence is 15 residues long. The V segment lost 5 bases and the J segment 3 bases; nucleotides outside the gene matches: 6. Germline values: CDR1 SNHLY, CDR2 FYNNEI.

The gene calls are TRBV27 and TRBJ2-5; unclear D gene. CDR1 MNHEY and CDR2 SMNVEV come from the germline V gene (reference sequence). With 4 bases removed from V and 1 base from J, the gap between germline ends came to 4 bases. This CDR3 is 12 amino acids long. In DNA form, the CDR3 reads TGTGCCAGCAGTTCCACCCAAGAGACCCAGTACTTC. Its protein is CASSSTQETQYF.

The rearrangement links TRBV12-3 or TRBV12-4 to TRBJ2-7; D may be TRBD1 or TRBD2 (5 bases each). The CDR3 runs 12 residues. V dropped 6 bases and J dropped 7 bases, with 13 bases sitting between them. The CDR3 is CASSPGPAEQYF. CDR3 nucleotide sequence: TGTGCCAGCAGCCCGGGACCGGCAGAGCAGTACTTC.